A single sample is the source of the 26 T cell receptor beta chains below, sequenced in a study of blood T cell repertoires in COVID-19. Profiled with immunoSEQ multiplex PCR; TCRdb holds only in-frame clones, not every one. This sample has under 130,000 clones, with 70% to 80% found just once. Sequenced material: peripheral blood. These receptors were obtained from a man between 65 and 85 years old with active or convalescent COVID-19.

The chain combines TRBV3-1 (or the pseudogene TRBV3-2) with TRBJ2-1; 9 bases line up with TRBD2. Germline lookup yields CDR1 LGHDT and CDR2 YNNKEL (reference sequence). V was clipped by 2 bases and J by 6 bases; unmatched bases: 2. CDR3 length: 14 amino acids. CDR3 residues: CASSQLAGPNEQFF. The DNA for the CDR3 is TGTGCCAGCAGCCAACTAGCGGGGCCCAATGAGCAGTTCTTC.

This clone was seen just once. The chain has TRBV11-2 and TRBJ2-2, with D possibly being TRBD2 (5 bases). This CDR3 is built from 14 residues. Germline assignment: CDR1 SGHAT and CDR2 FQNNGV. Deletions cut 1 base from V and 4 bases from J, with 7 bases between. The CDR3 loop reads CASSLALATGELFF. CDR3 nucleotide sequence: TGTGCCAGCAGCTTAGCCCTAGCCACCGGGGAGCTGTTTTTT.

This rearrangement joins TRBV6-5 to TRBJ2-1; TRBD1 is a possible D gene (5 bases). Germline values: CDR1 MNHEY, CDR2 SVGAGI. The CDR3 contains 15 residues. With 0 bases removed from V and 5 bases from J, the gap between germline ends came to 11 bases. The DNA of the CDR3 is TGTGCCAGCAGTTACTCGAAACAGGCCAACAATGAGCAGTTCTTC. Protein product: CASSYSKQANNEQFF.

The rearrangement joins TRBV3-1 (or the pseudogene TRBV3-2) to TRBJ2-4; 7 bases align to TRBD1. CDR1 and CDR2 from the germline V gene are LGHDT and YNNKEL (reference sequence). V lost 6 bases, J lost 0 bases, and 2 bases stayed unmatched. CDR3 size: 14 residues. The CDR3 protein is CASSQGVAKNIQYF. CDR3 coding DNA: TGTGCCAGCAGTCAGGGGGTAGCCAAAAACATTCAGTACTTC.

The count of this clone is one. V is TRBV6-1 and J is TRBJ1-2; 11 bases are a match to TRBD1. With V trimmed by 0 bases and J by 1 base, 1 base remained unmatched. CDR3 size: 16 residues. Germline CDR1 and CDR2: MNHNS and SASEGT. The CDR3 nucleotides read TGTGCCAGCAGTGAAGCAGGGACAGGGGGTAACTATGGCTACACCTTC. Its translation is CASSEAGTGGNYGYTF.

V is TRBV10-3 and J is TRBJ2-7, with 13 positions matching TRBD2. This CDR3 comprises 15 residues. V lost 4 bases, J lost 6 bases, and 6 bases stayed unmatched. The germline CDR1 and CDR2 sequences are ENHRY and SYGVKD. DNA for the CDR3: TGTGCCATCAGTGGCTCTGGACTAGCGGGAGTCGAGCAGTACTTC. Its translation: CAISGSGLAGVEQYF.

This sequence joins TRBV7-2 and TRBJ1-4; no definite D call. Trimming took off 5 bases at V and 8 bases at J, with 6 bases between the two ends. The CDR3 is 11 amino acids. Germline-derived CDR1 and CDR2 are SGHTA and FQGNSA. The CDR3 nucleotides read TGTGCCAGCAGCCCACAGGAAAAACTGTTTTTT. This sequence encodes CASSPQEKLFF.

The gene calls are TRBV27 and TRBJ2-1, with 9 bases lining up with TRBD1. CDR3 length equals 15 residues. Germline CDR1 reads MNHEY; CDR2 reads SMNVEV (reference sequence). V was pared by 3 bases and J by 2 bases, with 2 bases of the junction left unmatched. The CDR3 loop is CASSFRQGAYNEQFF. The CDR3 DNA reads TGTGCCAGCAGTTTTCGACAGGGGGCCTACAATGAGCAGTTCTTC.

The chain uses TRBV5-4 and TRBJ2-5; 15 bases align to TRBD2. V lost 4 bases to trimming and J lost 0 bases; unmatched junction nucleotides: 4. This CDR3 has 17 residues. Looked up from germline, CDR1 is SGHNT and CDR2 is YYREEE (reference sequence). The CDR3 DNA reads TGTGCCAGCAGCCCCGGACTAGCGGGGGGGAACCAAGAGACCCAGTACTTC. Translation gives CASSPGLAGGNQETQYF. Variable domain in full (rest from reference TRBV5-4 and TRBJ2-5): ETGVTQSPTHLIKTRGQQVTLRCSSQSGHNTVSWYQQALGQGPQFIFQYYREEENGRGNFPPRFSGLQFPNYSSELNVNALELDDSALYLCASSPGLAGGNQETQYFGPGTRLLVL.

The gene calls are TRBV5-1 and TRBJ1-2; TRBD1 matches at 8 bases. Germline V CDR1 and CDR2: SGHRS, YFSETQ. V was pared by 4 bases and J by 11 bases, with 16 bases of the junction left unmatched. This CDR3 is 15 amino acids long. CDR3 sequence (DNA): TGCGCCAGCAGCCCAACCCCCGGGACAGGAGTAGGATACACCTTC. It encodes CASSPTPGTGVGYTF.

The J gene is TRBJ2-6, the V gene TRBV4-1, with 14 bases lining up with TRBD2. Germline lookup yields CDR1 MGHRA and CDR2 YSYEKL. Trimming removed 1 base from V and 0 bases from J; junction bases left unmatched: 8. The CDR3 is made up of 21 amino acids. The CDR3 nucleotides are TGCGCCAGCAGCCAAGTCCGACTAGCGGGAGGGCCCCGCTCTGGGGCCAACGTCCTGACTTTC. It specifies CASSQVRLAGGPRSGANVLTF.

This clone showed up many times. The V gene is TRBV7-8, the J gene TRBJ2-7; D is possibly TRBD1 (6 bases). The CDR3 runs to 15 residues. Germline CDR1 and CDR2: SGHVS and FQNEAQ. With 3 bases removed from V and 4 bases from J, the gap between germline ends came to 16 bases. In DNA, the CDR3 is TGTGCCAGCAGCTTTACAGGGTCGTCGGCGTACGAGCAGTACTTC. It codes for CASSFTGSSAYEQYF.

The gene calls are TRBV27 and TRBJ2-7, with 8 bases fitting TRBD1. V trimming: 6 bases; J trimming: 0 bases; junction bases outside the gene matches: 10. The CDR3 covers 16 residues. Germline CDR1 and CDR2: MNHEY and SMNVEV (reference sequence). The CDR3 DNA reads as TGTGCCAGCAGGCGTGAACTCAGGGGGCTCTCCTACGAGCAGTACTTC. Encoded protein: CASRRELRGLSYEQYF.

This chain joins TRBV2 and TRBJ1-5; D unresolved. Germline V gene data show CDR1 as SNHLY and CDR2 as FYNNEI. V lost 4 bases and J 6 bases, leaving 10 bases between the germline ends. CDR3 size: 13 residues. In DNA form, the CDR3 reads TGTGCCAGCAGTGTTGGGCCCGGTCAGCCCCAGCATTTT. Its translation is CASSVGPGQPQHF.

The CDR3 reads CASRSGVGNTIYF. The CDR3 nucleotides are TGTGCCAGCCGATCGGGGGTTGGAAACACCATATATTTT. This chain uses TRBV2 with TRBJ1-3; maybe TRBD1 (5 bases). The CDR3 length is 13 residues. The V gene lost 8 bases and the J gene lost 3 bases, with 11 bases spanning the gap. Germline V gene lookup returns CDR1 SNHLY and CDR2 FYNNEI.

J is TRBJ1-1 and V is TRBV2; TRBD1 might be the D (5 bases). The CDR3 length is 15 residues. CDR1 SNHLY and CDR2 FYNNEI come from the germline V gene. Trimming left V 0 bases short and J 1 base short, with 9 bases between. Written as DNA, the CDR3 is TGTGCCAGCAGTGAAGCGGGGCGGGGGAACACTGAAGCTTTCTTT. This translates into CASSEAGRGNTEAFF.

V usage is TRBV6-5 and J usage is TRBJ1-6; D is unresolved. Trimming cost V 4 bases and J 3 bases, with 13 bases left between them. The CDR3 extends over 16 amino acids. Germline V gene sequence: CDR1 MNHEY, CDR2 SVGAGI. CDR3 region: CASSSRETDYNSPLHF. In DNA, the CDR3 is TGTGCCAGCAGTTCCCGGGAGACGGACTATAATTCACCCCTCCACTTT.

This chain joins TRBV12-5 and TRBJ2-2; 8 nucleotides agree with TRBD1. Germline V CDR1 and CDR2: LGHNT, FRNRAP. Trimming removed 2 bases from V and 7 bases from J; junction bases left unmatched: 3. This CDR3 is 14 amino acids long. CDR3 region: CASGLQGAVGELFF. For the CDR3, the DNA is TGTGCTAGTGGTTTGCAGGGGGCCGTCGGGGAGCTGTTTTTT.

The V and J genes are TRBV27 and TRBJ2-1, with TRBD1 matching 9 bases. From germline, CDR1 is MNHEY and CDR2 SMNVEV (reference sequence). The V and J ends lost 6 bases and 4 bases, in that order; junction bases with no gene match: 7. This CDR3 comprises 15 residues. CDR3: CASSDAGQGYNEQFF. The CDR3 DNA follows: TGTGCCAGCAGCGATGCGGGACAGGGTTACAATGAGCAGTTCTTC.

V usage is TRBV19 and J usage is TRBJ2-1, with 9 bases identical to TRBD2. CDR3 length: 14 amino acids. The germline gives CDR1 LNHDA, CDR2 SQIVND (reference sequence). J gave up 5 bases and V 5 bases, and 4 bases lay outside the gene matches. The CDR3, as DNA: TGTGCCAGTAGTTCAGGGACTAGCCACAATGAGCAGTTCTTC. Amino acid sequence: CASSSGTSHNEQFF. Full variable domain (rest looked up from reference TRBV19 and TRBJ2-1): DGGITQSPKYLFRKEGQNVTLSCEQNLNHDAMYWYRQDPGQGLRLIYYSQIVNDFQKGDIAEGYSVSREKKESFPLTVTSAQKNPTAFYLCASSSGTSHNEQFFGPGTRLTVL.

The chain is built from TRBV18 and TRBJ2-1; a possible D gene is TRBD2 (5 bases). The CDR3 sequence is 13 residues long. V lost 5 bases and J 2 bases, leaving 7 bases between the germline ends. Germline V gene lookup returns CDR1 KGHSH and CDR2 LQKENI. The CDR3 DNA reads TGTGCCAGCTCATTGGGAGCCTACAATGAGCAGTTCTTC. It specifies CASSLGAYNEQFF.

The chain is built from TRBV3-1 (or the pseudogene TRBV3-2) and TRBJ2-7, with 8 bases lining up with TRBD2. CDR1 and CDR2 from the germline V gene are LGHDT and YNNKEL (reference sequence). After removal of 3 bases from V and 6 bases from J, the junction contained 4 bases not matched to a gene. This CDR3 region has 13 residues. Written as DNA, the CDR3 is TGTGCCAGCAGCCACCGGGAGGGAAGCGAGCAGTACTTC. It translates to CASSHREGSEQYF.

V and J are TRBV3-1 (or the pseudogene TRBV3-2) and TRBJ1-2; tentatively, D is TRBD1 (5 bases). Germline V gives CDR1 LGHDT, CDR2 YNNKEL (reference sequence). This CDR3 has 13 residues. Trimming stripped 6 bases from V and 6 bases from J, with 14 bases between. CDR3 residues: CASRKTGYDGYTF. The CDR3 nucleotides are TGTGCCAGCAGAAAAACAGGATATGATGGCTACACCTTC.

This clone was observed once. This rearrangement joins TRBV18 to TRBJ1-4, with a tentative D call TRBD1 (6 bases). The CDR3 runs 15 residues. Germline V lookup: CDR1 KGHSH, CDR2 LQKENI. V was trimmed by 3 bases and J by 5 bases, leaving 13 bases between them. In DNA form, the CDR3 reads TGTGCCAGCTCACCCCAGTACAGGGACAATGAAAAACTGTTTTTT. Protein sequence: CASSPQYRDNEKLFF.

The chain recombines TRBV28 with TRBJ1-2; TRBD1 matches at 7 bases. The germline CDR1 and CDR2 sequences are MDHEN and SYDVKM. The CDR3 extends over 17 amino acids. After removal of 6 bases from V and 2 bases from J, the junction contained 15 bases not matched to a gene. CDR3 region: CASSQIGTGDTNYGYTF. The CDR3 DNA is TGTGCCAGCAGCCAAATCGGAACAGGGGACACGAACTATGGCTACACCTTC.

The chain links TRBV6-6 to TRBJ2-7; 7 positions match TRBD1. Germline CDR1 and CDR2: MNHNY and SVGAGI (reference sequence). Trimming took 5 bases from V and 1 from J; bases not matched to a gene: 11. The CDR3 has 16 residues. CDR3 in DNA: TGTGCCAGCAGTATAGGGGGACAGCGTGTTTCCTACGAGCAGTACTTC. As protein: CASSIGGQRVSYEQYF.